The 32 T cell receptor beta chains presented below share a single source sample, sequenced in a study of OX40 agonist ivuxolimab in advanced cancers. The method was immunoSEQ multiplex PCR; TCRdb's version includes in-frame clones alone and lacks a portion of them. The sample carries about 79,000 clones, around 83% recorded once. The specimen comprised CD4+ or CD8+ T cells sorted from blood, sampled in a trial of the OX40 agonist ivuxolimab. These receptors were taken from an adult with an advanced solid tumor such as melanoma, head and neck, liver or kidney cancer.

The V call is TRBV4-2, the J call TRBJ1-1; no reliable D call. V dropped 0 bases and J dropped 10 bases, with 12 bases sitting between them. Germline CDR1 LGHNA, CDR2 YNFKEQ. The CDR3 totals 13 residues. This chain's CDR3 is CASSQDREGGAFF. The CDR3 coding sequence is TGTGCCAGCAGCCAAGATCGGGAGGGAGGAGCTTTCTTT.

The chain employs TRBV2 and TRBJ2-3, with D perhaps matching TRBD2 (6 bases). The germline V gene has CDR1 SNHLY and CDR2 FYNNEI. The V and J ends lost 6 bases and 3 bases respectively, with 7 bases between them. The CDR3 is 12 residues long. This CDR3 is CASSSGTDTQYF. CDR3 nucleotide sequence: TGTGCCAGCAGCAGCGGGACAGATACGCAGTATTTT.

The J gene is TRBJ1-4, the V gene TRBV7-9, with 7 bases identical to TRBD1. The germline V gene has CDR1 SEHNR and CDR2 FQNEAQ (reference sequence). CDR3 length: 15 amino acids. The J segment lost 6 bases and the V segment lost 5 bases, leaving 9 bases of the junction unmatched. The CDR3 here is CASSPLTGSDEKLFF. Here the CDR3 DNA reads TGTGCCAGCAGCCCTTTGACAGGGTCGGATGAAAAACTGTTTTTT. Supplemented by reference TRBV7-9 and TRBJ1-4, the full variable domain reads DTGVSQNPRHKITKRGQNVTFRCDPISEHNRLYWYRQTLGQGPEFLTYFQNEAQLEKSRLLSDRFSAERPKGSFSTLEIQRTEQGDSAMYLCASSPLTGSDEKLFFGSGTQLSVL.

The chain joins TRBV10-3 to TRBJ2-7; possibly TRBD1 for D (5 bases). The V end was cut by 7 bases, the J end by 4 bases, with 14 bases between. There are 13 residues in the CDR3. Looked up from germline, CDR1 is ENHRY and CDR2 is SYGVKD. Here the CDR3 DNA reads TGTGCCATCAAAGGACAACAGCATTACGAGCAGTACTTC. As protein: CAIKGQQHYEQYF.

This chain joins TRBV10-3 and TRBJ2-7; perhaps TRBD1 as D (6 bases). Per germline, CDR1 ENHRY and CDR2 SYGVKD. The germline V and J ends were trimmed by 2 bases and 2 bases, with 19 bases remaining between them. The CDR3 is 17 residues long. CDR3 residues: CAISEGLGGRVAYEQYF. Here the CDR3 DNA reads TGTGCCATCAGTGAGGGTCTTGGGGGCAGGGTCGCCTACGAGCAGTACTTC.

CDR3 in DNA: TGTGCCAGCAGTCGCCACCGGACGGACCTTAACTATGGCTACACCTTC. Translation: CASSRHRTDLNYGYTF. The V and J genes are TRBV27 and TRBJ1-2; unclear D gene. CDR3 size: 16 residues. The V and J ends lost 5 bases and 1 base respectively, with 17 bases between them. CDR1 is MNHEY and CDR2 is SMNVEV in the germline V gene (reference sequence).

The chain combines TRBV7-9 with TRBJ1-2; possible D gene TRBD1, 6 bases. V was trimmed by 2 bases and J by 2 bases, leaving 12 bases between them. The V gene's germline CDR1 is SEHNR and CDR2 FQNEAQ (reference sequence). CDR3 length: 15 amino acids. In DNA, the CDR3 is TGTGCCAGCAGCTTACCGGGGACACCAAACTATGGCTACACCTTC. Residues: CASSLPGTPNYGYTF.

The gene calls are TRBV5-5 and TRBJ2-5; 7 nucleotides line up with TRBD2. From germline, CDR1 is SGHKS and CDR2 YYEKEE (reference sequence). V was clipped by 4 bases and J by 2 bases; unmatched bases: 11. This CDR3 has 16 residues. This CDR3 reads CASSHQGRDRQETQYF. CDR3 nucleotide sequence: TGTGCCAGCAGCCACCAAGGGAGGGATAGGCAAGAGACCCAGTACTTC.

This sequence joins TRBV7-2 and TRBJ2-7; D remains ambiguous. V lost 5 bases, J lost 0 bases, and 5 bases lay in between. Germline CDR1 is SGHTA and CDR2 is FQGNSA. The CDR3 sequence is 12 residues long. The DNA of the CDR3 is TGTGCCAGCAGCGCCTTCTCCTACGAGCAGTACTTC. It is translated as CASSAFSYEQYF.

V is TRBV5-1 and J is TRBJ2-2, with TRBD1 identical over 8 bases. CDR1 and CDR2 from the germline V gene are SGHRS and YFSETQ. With V trimmed by 3 bases and J by 5 bases, 6 bases remained unmatched. The length of the CDR3 is 15 residues. DNA of the CDR3: TGCGCCAGCAGCTATACAGGGGGGAGGACCGGGGAGCTGTTTTTT. Translating gives CASSYTGGRTGELFF.

The rearrangement links TRBV28 to TRBJ2-5; TRBD2 matches 8 bases. The ends lost 2 bases at V and 5 bases at J; junction bases unmatched: 10. Germline loops: CDR1 MDHEN, CDR2 SYDVKM. This CDR3 has 16 residues. CDR3 sequence: CASSLLLRGARETQYF. The CDR3 region has the DNA TGTGCCAGCAGTTTACTACTGCGGGGGGCGCGGGAGACCCAGTACTTC.

This chain uses TRBV25-1 with TRBJ2-3; D unresolved. The ends were cut back, 1 base at V and 4 bases at J, with 12 bases in the middle. The CDR3 extends over 15 amino acids. Germline V gives CDR1 MGHDK, CDR2 SYGVNS. The DNA for the CDR3 is TGTGCCAGCAGTGAATCAACAGCGATTCCAGATACGCAGTATTTT. Its protein product is CASSESTAIPDTQYF.

J is TRBJ2-3 and V is TRBV9, with 9 bases lining up with TRBD2. CDR1 is SGDLS and CDR2 is YYNGEE in the germline V gene. The length of the CDR3 is 16 residues. Germline trimming cut 0 bases from V and 3 bases from J; bases unmatched to any gene: 5. The CDR3 region has the DNA TGTGCCAGCAGCGTAGGGCCTAGCGGGGTGACAGATACGCAGTATTTT. It specifies CASSVGPSGVTDTQYF.

The chain carries TRBV7-2 and TRBJ2-1; D is unclear. V was shortened by 5 bases and J by 1 base, with 6 bases between the two germline ends. The CDR3 is 13 amino acids. Germline V gene data show CDR1 as SGHTA and CDR2 as FQGNSA. DNA for the CDR3: TGTGCCAGCAGCCCCGGATCCTACAATGAGCAGTTCTTC. It yields the protein CASSPGSYNEQFF.

The rearrangement uses TRBV5-1 and TRBJ1-3; 10 positions match TRBD1. Germline trimming cut 2 bases from V and 1 base from J; bases unmatched to any gene: 3. Germline V gene data show CDR1 as SGHRS and CDR2 as YFSETQ. The CDR3 loop spans 16 amino acids. DNA of the CDR3: TGCGCCAGCAGCTTTTCGGGACAGGGGTCTGGAAACACCATATATTTT. This sequence encodes CASSFSGQGSGNTIYF.

The genes are TRBV10-2 and TRBJ1-3, with D perhaps TRBD1 (6 bases). Germline V gives CDR1 WSHSY, CDR2 SAAADI. Trimming took 6 bases from V and 0 from J, leaving 18 bases between them. The CDR3 has 17 residues. The CDR3 region has the DNA TGCGCCAGCAGAAAAAGCATGACAGGCATCTCTGGAAACACCATATATTTT. Protein: CASRKSMTGISGNTIYF.

The V gene is TRBV7-2, the J gene TRBJ2-2; D is undetermined. Between the trimmed V and J ends, which lost 5 bases and 8 bases, there was a span of 12 bases. The CDR3 length is 13 residues. CDR1 and CDR2 (germline): SGHTA, FQGNSA. CDR3 coding DNA: TGTGCCAGCAGCGTAAGGTTCCGGGGGGAGCTGTTTTTT. Protein: CASSVRFRGELFF. The variable domain in full, completed from reference TRBV7-2 and TRBJ2-2, reads GAGVSQSPSNKVTEKGKDVELRCDPISGHTALYWYRQSLGQGLEFLIYFQGNSAPDKSGLPSDRFSAERTGGSVSTLTIQRTQQEDSAVYLCASSVRFRGELFFGEGSRLTVL.

The chain is built from TRBV4-2 and TRBJ1-2, with D perhaps matching TRBD1 (6 bases). The V and J ends lost 2 bases and 5 bases respectively, with 18 bases between them. The CDR3 length is 16 residues. Germline V CDR1 and CDR2: LGHNA, YNFKEQ. The CDR3 sequence is CASSQSEDSYRYGYTF. The DNA for the CDR3 is TGTGCCAGCAGCCAATCTGAGGACAGTTACCGTTATGGCTACACCTTC.

This chain uses TRBV5-4 with TRBJ2-7; possible D gene TRBD2, 6 bases. Germline values: CDR1 SGHNT, CDR2 YYREEE (reference sequence). The CDR3 covers 15 residues. The V end was cut by 0 bases, the J end by 7 bases, with 17 bases between. Here the CDR3 reads CASSLDPVGDSEQYF. The CDR3 DNA reads TGTGCCAGCAGCTTGGACCCAGTGGGGGACTCAGAGCAGTACTTC.

The V gene is TRBV4-3, the J gene TRBJ1-2, with 8 bases lining up with TRBD1. CDR1 LGHNA and CDR2 YSLEER come from the germline V gene. The J segment lost 3 bases and the V segment lost 4 bases, leaving 13 bases of the junction unmatched. The CDR3 sequence is 17 residues long. This chain's CDR3 is CASSPSAGQGGYYGYTF. CDR3 nucleotides: TGCGCCAGCAGCCCCTCCGCCGGACAGGGAGGTTACTATGGCTACACCTTC.

J is TRBJ1-1 and V is TRBV7-9; D not certain. The length of the CDR3 is 13 residues. Germline CDR1 SEHNR, CDR2 FQNEAQ (reference sequence). Trimming took off 3 bases at V and 5 bases at J, with 10 bases between the two ends. The CDR3 sequence is CASSFDTATEAFF. The CDR3 nucleotides read TGTGCCAGCAGCTTTGACACAGCGACTGAAGCTTTCTTT.

The chain has TRBV5-1 and TRBJ2-3; D is perhaps TRBD2 (6 bases). The germline gives CDR1 SGHRS, CDR2 YFSETQ. V lost 5 bases and J lost 3, with 13 bases in between. CDR3 length equals 14 residues. The CDR3 loop reads CASRGGGWTDTQYF. The CDR3 region has the DNA TGCGCCAGCAGGGGGGGAGGTTGGACAGATACGCAGTATTTT.

The V call is TRBV6-6, the J call TRBJ2-7; 7 positions match TRBD2. V gave up 0 bases and J gave up 0 bases; unmatched junction bases: 2. The CDR3 is made up of 15 amino acids. Germline-derived CDR1 and CDR2 are MNHNY and SVGAGI (reference sequence). The CDR3 DNA is TGTGCCAGCAGTTACTCGGGCGGGAGCTCCTACGAGCAGTACTTC. Its translation is CASSYSGGSSYEQYF.

The chain combines TRBV7-9 with TRBJ2-7; the D is unclear. The CDR3 totals 12 residues. CDR1 and CDR2 from the germline V gene are SEHNR and FQNEAQ (reference sequence). V was trimmed by 5 bases and J by 4 bases, leaving 9 bases between them. The DNA of the CDR3 is TGTGCCAGCAGCCGTCTAGTATACGAGCAGTACTTC. Amino acid sequence: CASSRLVYEQYF.

This chain connects TRBV7-9 to TRBJ2-3, with D unresolved. Germline V CDR1 and CDR2: SEHNR, FQNEAQ (reference sequence). V was clipped by 5 bases and J by 2 bases, with 5 bases between them. CDR3 size: 12 residues. The CDR3 DNA follows: TGTGCCAGCAGCGCCAACACAGATACGCAGTATTTT. Translating it yields CASSANTDTQYF.

This clone was picked up one time. The gene calls are TRBV9 and TRBJ2-3; possibly TRBD1 for D (6 bases). Germline V CDR1 and CDR2: SGDLS, YYNGEE. This CDR3 contains 15 residues. V was pared by 0 bases and J by 4 bases, with 12 bases between. For the CDR3, the DNA is TGTGCCAGCAGCGTAGTAGTCAGGGGCCCAGATACGCAGTATTTT. Protein: CASSVVVRGPDTQYF.

The CDR3 nucleotides are TGTGCCAGTAGCGATCCGAGGGGACAGGGGGGTGAAAAACTGTTTTTT. Protein: CASSDPRGQGGEKLFF. The chain uses TRBV19 and TRBJ1-4; TRBD1 matches at 11 bases. V dropped 6 bases and J dropped 7; count of bases not matched to a gene: 10. Germline V gene lookup returns CDR1 LNHDA and CDR2 SQIVND (reference sequence). The CDR3 contains 16 residues.

The rearrangement uses TRBV6-1 and TRBJ2-3; 7 bases match TRBD1. The J segment lost 0 bases and the V segment lost 0 bases, leaving 6 bases of the junction unmatched. This CDR3 has 17 amino acids. CDR1 and CDR2 (germline): MNHNS, SASEGT. The CDR3 DNA reads as TGTGCCAGCAGTGAAGCGGGACAGTCATACAGCACAGATACGCAGTATTTT. Encoded protein: CASSEAGQSYSTDTQYF.

V usage is TRBV7-6 and J usage is TRBJ2-7, with D maybe TRBD2 (5 bases). CDR3 length: 15 amino acids. The germline V gene encodes CDR1 SGHVS and CDR2 FNYEAQ. V lost 6 bases and J 2 bases, leaving 17 bases between the germline ends. CDR3 loop: CASRLLPDSTYEQYF. CDR3 bases: TGTGCCAGCAGACTTCTCCCGGACTCTACCTACGAGCAGTACTTC.

The chain links TRBV9 to TRBJ2-2, with 13 bases aligning to TRBD2. The CDR3 is made up of 16 amino acids. CDR1 is SGDLS and CDR2 is YYNGEE in the germline V gene. After removal of 4 bases from V and 4 bases from J, the junction contained 4 bases not matched to a gene. The CDR3 region is CASSTGLAGTTGELFF. CDR3 nucleotides: TGTGCCAGCAGCACGGGACTAGCGGGGACCACCGGGGAGCTGTTTTTT.

This sequence joins TRBV19 and TRBJ1-1, with D perhaps matching TRBD1 (5 bases). V was clipped by 5 bases and J by 0 bases, with 13 bases between them. This CDR3 is built from 15 residues. The V gene's germline CDR1 is LNHDA and CDR2 SQIVND (reference sequence). The CDR3 is CASSPNGGLNTEAFF. CDR3 in DNA: TGTGCCAGTAGTCCCAATGGGGGACTGAACACTGAAGCTTTCTTT.

The chain links TRBV4-3 to TRBJ1-2; 9 nucleotides agree with TRBD1. The CDR3 length is 17 residues. The J segment lost 4 bases and the V segment lost 4 bases, leaving 13 bases of the junction unmatched. Germline assignment: CDR1 LGHNA and CDR2 YSLEER. The CDR3 protein is CASSLETTGGGSYGYTF. The CDR3 region has the DNA TGCGCCAGCAGCCTCGAGACGACAGGGGGTGGGTCCTATGGCTACACCTTC.